Below, 24 T cell receptor beta chains from the same sample are listed, as sequenced in a study of cytomegalovirus exposure and HLA in healthy donors. Researchers ran the PCR with 60 Vbeta and 13 Jbeta primers. Repertoires were generated with immunoSEQ multiplex PCR, while TCRdb's copy carries only in-frame clones and drops some. The sample data list some 200,000 clones. Sample: PBMCs. All receptors derive from a young man in good health and CMV-seronegative.

The J gene is TRBJ2-1, the V gene TRBV7-3, with 7 positions matching TRBD1. J was trimmed by 5 bases and V by 0 bases; bases with no gene match: 4. This CDR3 contains 15 residues. Germline values: CDR1 SGHTA, CDR2 FQGTGA. The CDR3 reads CASSLTTGQNNEQFF. Here the CDR3 DNA reads TGTGCCAGCAGCTTAACGACGGGACAGAACAATGAGCAGTTCTTC.

This chain uses TRBV9 with TRBJ2-5, with TRBD1 identical over 8 bases. The CDR3 extends over 17 amino acids. Per the germline V gene, CDR1 is SGDLS and CDR2 is YYNGEE. The trim removed 0 bases at V and 1 base at J, leaving 8 bases unmatched. CDR3 loop: CASSVGDRGGAQETQYF. CDR3 nucleotide sequence: TGTGCCAGCAGCGTAGGAGACAGGGGTGGGGCCCAAGAGACCCAGTACTTC.

This chain joins TRBV5-1 and TRBJ1-1, with a tentative D call TRBD1 (5 bases). V lost 5 bases and J lost 2, with 13 bases in between. The germline V gene encodes CDR1 SGHRS and CDR2 YFSETQ. CDR3 size: 14 residues. CDR3 loop: CASRIGHLNTEAFF. DNA for the CDR3: TGCGCCAGCAGGATAGGACACTTAAACACTGAAGCTTTCTTT.

The J gene is TRBJ2-3, the V gene TRBV7-9, with 8 bases matching TRBD2. J was trimmed by 1 base and V by 5 bases; bases with no gene match: 8. The CDR3 has 16 amino acids. Germline V lookup: CDR1 SEHNR, CDR2 FQNEAQ (reference sequence). The CDR3 DNA is TGTGCCAGCAGCCACCGGAGACTAGCGCGCACAGATACGCAGTATTTT. This encodes CASSHRRLARTDTQYF.

V is TRBV30 and J is TRBJ2-7, with D perhaps TRBD2 (6 bases). The V and J ends lost 3 bases and 9 bases respectively, with 15 bases between them. The CDR3 extends over 12 amino acids. Germline CDR1 reads GTSNPN; CDR2 reads SVGIG (reference sequence). This CDR3 is CAWSVETSWQYF. The CDR3 DNA reads TGTGCCTGGAGCGTGGAGACTAGTTGGCAGTACTTC.

The genes are TRBV5-6 and TRBJ2-3; D perhaps matches TRBD2 (6 bases). The length of the CDR3 is 16 residues. Germline assignment: CDR1 SGHDT and CDR2 YYEEEE. V gave up 1 base and J gave up 5 bases, with 17 bases separating them. The chain's CDR3 is CASSLLIAPGGDTQYF. In nucleotides, the CDR3 is TGTGCCAGCAGCTTGTTGATAGCGCCCGGGGGAGATACGCAGTATTTT.

V is TRBV10-1 and J is TRBJ2-1; 10 bases align to TRBD2. CDR1 and CDR2 from the germline V gene are WNHNN and SYGVQD (reference sequence). The CDR3 runs 15 residues. The V and J ends lost 0 bases and 9 bases, in that order; junction bases with no gene match: 5. As DNA, the CDR3 is TGCGCCAGCAGTGAGTCTACTAGCGGGGCGGGTGAGCAGTTCTTC. Its translation is CASSESTSGAGEQFF.

The chain combines TRBV11-3 with TRBJ1-6; a weak D match, TRBD1 (5 bases). V lost 3 bases to trimming and J lost 6 bases, with 12 bases between them. The CDR3 runs 15 residues. Germline V CDR1 and CDR2: SGHNT, YENEEA. CDR3 residues: CASSLAQVLNSPLHF. The DNA of the CDR3 is TGTGCCAGCAGCTTGGCACAGGTGCTTAATTCACCCCTCCACTTT.

This chain links TRBV10-1 with TRBJ2-3; 9 bases match TRBD2. V lost 6 bases to trimming and J lost 1 base; unmatched junction nucleotides: 5. This CDR3 is 15 amino acids long. Germline values: CDR1 WNHNN, CDR2 SYGVQD (reference sequence). CDR3 sequence reads: CASSDSGGRTDTQYF. The CDR3 DNA follows: TGCGCCAGCAGCGATAGCGGGGGCCGCACAGATACGCAGTATTTT.

The V and J genes are TRBV7-9 and TRBJ2-1; 7 bases fit TRBD2. With V trimmed by 2 bases and J by 2 bases, 6 bases remained unmatched. Per germline, CDR1 SEHNR and CDR2 FQNEAQ (reference sequence). This CDR3 spans 16 amino acids. In DNA form, the CDR3 reads TGTGCCAGCAGCTTATTACGGGGGGTAACCTACAATGAGCAGTTCTTC. Amino acids: CASSLLRGVTYNEQFF.

The chain employs TRBV7-2 and TRBJ2-3; 7 bases are a match to TRBD2. The trim removed 2 bases at V and 6 bases at J, leaving 5 bases unmatched. CDR1 is SGHTA and CDR2 is FQGNSA in the germline V gene. CDR3 size: 14 residues. The CDR3 protein is CASSLWGGSDTQYF. The CDR3 DNA is TGTGCCAGCAGCTTATGGGGGGGGTCGGATACGCAGTATTTT.

The rearrangement links TRBV28 to TRBJ1-2; 7 bases agree with TRBD1. The CDR3 consists of 13 residues. In germline, CDR1 is MDHEN, CDR2 SYDVKM. V was clipped by 5 bases and J by 4 bases; unmatched bases: 4. The CDR3 sequence is CASSTGQPYGYTF. CDR3 DNA sequence: TGTGCCAGCAGTACGGGACAGCCCTATGGCTACACCTTC.

The chain employs TRBV19 and TRBJ1-2; TRBD1 matches at 9 bases. This CDR3 region has 18 residues. V was pared by 5 bases and J by 2 bases, with 15 bases of the junction left unmatched. Germline loops: CDR1 LNHDA, CDR2 SQIVND (reference sequence). The DNA of the CDR3 is TGTGCCAGTAGTCAATATTGGACCAGACAGGGGGGGAACTATGGCTACACCTTC. Residues: CASSQYWTRQGGNYGYTF.

V is TRBV29-1 and J is TRBJ1-6; 7 positions agree with TRBD1. With 7 bases clipped from V and 9 bases from J, the junction kept 9 bases outside the gene matches. CDR1 SQVTM and CDR2 ANQGSEA come from the germline V gene. This CDR3 is 13 amino acids long. Here the CDR3 DNA reads TGCAGCGCGGAGACAGGGCACGGTTCACCCCTCCACTTT. The encoded protein is CSAETGHGSPLHF.

V usage is TRBV19 and J usage is TRBJ2-7, with 8 bases matching TRBD1. Trimming at V came to 5 bases and at J to 2 bases, leaving 11 bases not matched to a gene. The CDR3 totals 16 residues. The germline gives CDR1 LNHDA, CDR2 SQIVND (reference sequence). The CDR3 spells CASSLTWTGMPYEQYF. Written as DNA, the CDR3 is TGTGCCAGTAGTCTCACGTGGACAGGGATGCCCTACGAGCAGTACTTC.

V gene TRBV27 combines with J gene TRBJ1-1, with D possibly being TRBD1 (5 bases). The length of the CDR3 is 14 residues. Per germline, CDR1 MNHEY and CDR2 SMNVEV (reference sequence). V was trimmed by 6 bases and J by 0 bases, leaving 11 bases between them. The CDR3 sequence is CASSRDRMNTEAFF. The CDR3 DNA is TGTGCCAGCAGCCGCGACAGAATGAACACTGAAGCTTTCTTT.

As to this clone: The junction departs from the called germline gene at one end, perhaps through a read error. The rearrangement uses TRBV18 and TRBJ1-1; 8 bases agree with TRBD1. CDR1 is KGHSH, CDR2 LQKENI, per germline. The CDR3 loop spans 15 amino acids. The CDR3 coding sequence is TGTGTCAGCTCACCGGGGACAGGAATGAACACTGAAGCTTTCTTT. It codes for CVSSPGTGMNTEAFF.

The CDR3, as DNA: TGTGCCAGCATCCGGGGACCGGGAGTGGGGCTCGACACTGAAGCTTTCTTT. Translated, it gives CASIRGPGVGLDTEAFF. The chain uses TRBV2 and TRBJ1-1, with TRBD1 as a possible D gene (5 bases). Germline V CDR1 and CDR2: SNHLY, FYNNEI. V lost 7 bases and J 3 bases, leaving 24 bases between the germline ends. This CDR3 spans 17 amino acids.

J is TRBJ2-1 and V is TRBV9; 9 bases align to TRBD2. The germline V gene has CDR1 SGDLS and CDR2 YYNGEE. J lost 7 bases, V lost 0 bases, and 2 bases had no gene match. The CDR3 contains 14 residues. Here the CDR3 reads CASSVVTSGNEQFF. CDR3 coding DNA: TGTGCCAGCAGCGTAGTCACTAGCGGGAATGAGCAGTTCTTC.

The V gene is TRBV6-1, the J gene TRBJ1-1; no definite D call. This CDR3 has 15 amino acids. Between the trimmed V and J ends, which lost 1 base and 1 base, there was a span of 10 bases. Germline V gene sequence: CDR1 MNHNS, CDR2 SASEGT. The CDR3 sequence: CASSEGWRANTEAFF. In nucleotides, the CDR3 is TGTGCCAGCAGTGAAGGGTGGAGAGCGAACACTGAAGCTTTCTTT.

The chain employs TRBV19 and TRBJ2-4; 8 nucleotides align to TRBD2. This CDR3 contains 18 residues. Germline lookup yields CDR1 LNHDA and CDR2 SQIVND (reference sequence). The V segment lost 3 bases and the J segment 1 base; nucleotides outside the gene matches: 11. CDR3 sequence (DNA): TGTGCCAGTAGTATCCCCCTGGGAGCGGGAGTTGCCAAAAACATTCAGTACTTC. Amino acid sequence: CASSIPLGAGVAKNIQYF.

J is TRBJ2-5 and V is TRBV11-2; a possible D gene is TRBD1 (5 bases). The V and J ends lost 5 bases and 1 base respectively, with 17 bases between them. The CDR3 loop spans 16 amino acids. CDR1 SGHAT and CDR2 FQNNGV come from the germline V gene. DNA of the CDR3: TGTGCCAGCAGCCCGGGCGCTAGGGGTTCCCAAGAGACCCAGTACTTC. Residues: CASSPGARGSQETQYF.

The chain uses TRBV29-1 and TRBJ1-4; D is ambiguous. CDR3 length: 17 amino acids. The germline CDR1 and CDR2 sequences are SQVTM and ANQGSEA. With 4 bases removed from V and 6 bases from J, the gap between germline ends came to 24 bases. The CDR3 protein is CSVGGLAAAGNDEKLFF. CDR3 in DNA: TGCAGCGTTGGTGGCTTAGCGGCAGCTGGTAATGATGAAAAACTGTTTTTT. Variable domain in full (rest from reference TRBV29-1 and TRBJ1-4): SAVISQKPSRDICQRGTSLTIQCQVDSQVTMMFWYRQQPGQSLTLIATANQGSEATYESGFVIDKFPISRPNLTFSTLTVSNMSPEDSSIYLCSVGGLAAAGNDEKLFFGSGTQLSVL.

This chain uses TRBV25-1 with TRBJ1-6, with 7 bases fitting TRBD1. CDR3 size: 16 residues. Germline V gives CDR1 MGHDK, CDR2 SYGVNS. The V gene end was trimmed by 6 bases and the J gene end by 4 bases; junction bases not matched to a gene: 9. The CDR3 DNA reads TGTGCCAGCAGAGGGACAGAACTTTTATATAATTCACCCCTCCACTTT. It yields the protein CASRGTELLYNSPLHF.